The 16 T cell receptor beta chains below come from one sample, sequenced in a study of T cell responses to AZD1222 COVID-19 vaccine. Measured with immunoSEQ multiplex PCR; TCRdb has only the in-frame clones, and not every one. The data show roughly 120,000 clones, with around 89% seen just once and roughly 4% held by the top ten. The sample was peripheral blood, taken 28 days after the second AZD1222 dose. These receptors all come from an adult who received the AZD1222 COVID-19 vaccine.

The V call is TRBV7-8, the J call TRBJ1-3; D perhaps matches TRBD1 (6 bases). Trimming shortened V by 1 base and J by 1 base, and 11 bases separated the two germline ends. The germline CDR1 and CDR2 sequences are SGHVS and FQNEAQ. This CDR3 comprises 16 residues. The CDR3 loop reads CASSLVQGHSGNTIYF. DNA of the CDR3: TGTGCCAGCAGCTTAGTACAGGGCCATTCTGGAAACACCATATATTTT. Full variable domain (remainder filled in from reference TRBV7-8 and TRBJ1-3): GAGVSQSPRYKVAKRGQDVALRCDPISGHVSLFWYQQALGQGPEFLTYFQNEAQLDKSGLPSDRFFAERPEGSVSTLKIQRTQQEDSAVYLCASSLVQGHSGNTIYFGEGSWLTVV.

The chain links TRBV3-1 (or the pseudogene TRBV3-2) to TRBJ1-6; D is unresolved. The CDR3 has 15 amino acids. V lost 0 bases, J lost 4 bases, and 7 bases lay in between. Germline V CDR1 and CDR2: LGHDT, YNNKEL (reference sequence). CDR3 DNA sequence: TGTGCCAGCAGCCAAGAGGGCAGTTATAATTCACCCCTCCACTTT. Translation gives CASSQEGSYNSPLHF.

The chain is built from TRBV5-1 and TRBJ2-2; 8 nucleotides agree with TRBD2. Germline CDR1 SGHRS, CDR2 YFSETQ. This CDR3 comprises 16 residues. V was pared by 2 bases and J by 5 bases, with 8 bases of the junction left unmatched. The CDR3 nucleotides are TGCGCCAGCAGCTTAGGAGCAGCGGGGGTGACCGGGGAGCTGTTTTTT. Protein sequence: CASSLGAAGVTGELFF. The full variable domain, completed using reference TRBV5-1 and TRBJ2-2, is KAGVTQTPRYLIKTRGQQVTLSCSPISGHRSVSWYQQTPGQGLQFLFEYFSETQRNKGNFPGRFSGRQFSNSRSEMNVSTLELGDSALYLCASSLGAAGVTGELFFGEGSRLTVL.

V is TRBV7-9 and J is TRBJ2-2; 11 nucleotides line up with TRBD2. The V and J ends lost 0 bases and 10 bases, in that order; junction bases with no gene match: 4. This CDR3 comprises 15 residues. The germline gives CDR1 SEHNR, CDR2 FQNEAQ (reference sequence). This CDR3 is CASSLALAGAEELFF. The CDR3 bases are TGTGCCAGCAGCTTAGCACTAGCGGGAGCTGAGGAGCTGTTTTTT.

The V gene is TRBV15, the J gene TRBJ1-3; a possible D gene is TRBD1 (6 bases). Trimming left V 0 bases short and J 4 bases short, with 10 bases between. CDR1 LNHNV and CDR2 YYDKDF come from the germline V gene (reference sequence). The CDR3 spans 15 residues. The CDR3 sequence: CATSRDWGPGNTIYF. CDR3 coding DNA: TGTGCCACCAGCAGAGATTGGGGGCCCGGAAACACCATATATTTT.

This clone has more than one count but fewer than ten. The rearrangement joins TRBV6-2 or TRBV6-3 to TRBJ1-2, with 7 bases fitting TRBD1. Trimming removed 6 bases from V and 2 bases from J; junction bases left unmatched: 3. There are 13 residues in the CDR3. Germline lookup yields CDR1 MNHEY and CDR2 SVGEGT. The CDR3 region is CASSFRGNYGYTF. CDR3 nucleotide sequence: TGTGCCAGCAGCTTCAGGGGGAACTATGGCTACACCTTC.

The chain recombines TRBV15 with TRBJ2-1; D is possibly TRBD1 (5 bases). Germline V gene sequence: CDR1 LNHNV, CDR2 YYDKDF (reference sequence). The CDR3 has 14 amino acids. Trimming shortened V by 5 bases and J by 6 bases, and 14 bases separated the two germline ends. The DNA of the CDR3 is TGTGCCACCAGCGGCGGACAAAAGTTCAATGAGCAGTTCTTC. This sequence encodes CATSGGQKFNEQFF.

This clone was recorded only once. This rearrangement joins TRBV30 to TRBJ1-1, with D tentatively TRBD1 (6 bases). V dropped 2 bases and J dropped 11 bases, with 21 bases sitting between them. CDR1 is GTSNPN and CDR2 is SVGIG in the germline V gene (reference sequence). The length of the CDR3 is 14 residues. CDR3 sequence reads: CAWSSGQGPVAAFF. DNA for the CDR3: TGTGCCTGGAGTAGTGGGCAGGGGCCGGTCGCTGCTTTCTTT.

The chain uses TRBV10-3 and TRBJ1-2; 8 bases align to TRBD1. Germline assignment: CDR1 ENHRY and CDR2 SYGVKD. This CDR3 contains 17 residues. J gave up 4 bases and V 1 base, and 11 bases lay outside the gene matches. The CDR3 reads CAISELGQETRGYGYTF. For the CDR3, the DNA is TGTGCCATCAGTGAGTTGGGACAGGAAACGAGGGGCTATGGCTACACCTTC.

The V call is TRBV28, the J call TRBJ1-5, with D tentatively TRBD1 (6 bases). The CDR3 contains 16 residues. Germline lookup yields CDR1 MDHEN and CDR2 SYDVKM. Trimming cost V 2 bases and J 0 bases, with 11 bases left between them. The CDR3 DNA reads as TGTGCCAGCAGTTTACGACAGGTTTATAGCAATCAGCCCCAGCATTTT. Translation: CASSLRQVYSNQPQHF. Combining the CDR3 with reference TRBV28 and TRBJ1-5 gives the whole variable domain DVKVTQSSRYLVKRTGEKVFLECVQDMDHENMFWYRQDPGLGLRLIYFSYDVKMKEKGDIPEGYSVSREKKERFSLILESASTNQTSMYLCASSLRQVYSNQPQHFGDGTRLSIL.

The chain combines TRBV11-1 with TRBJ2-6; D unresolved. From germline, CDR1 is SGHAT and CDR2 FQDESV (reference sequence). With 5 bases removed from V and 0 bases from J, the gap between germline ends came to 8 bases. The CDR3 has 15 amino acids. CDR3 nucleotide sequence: TGTGCCAGCAGCCCAAAATACTCTGGGGCCAACGTCCTGACTTTC. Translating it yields CASSPKYSGANVLTF.

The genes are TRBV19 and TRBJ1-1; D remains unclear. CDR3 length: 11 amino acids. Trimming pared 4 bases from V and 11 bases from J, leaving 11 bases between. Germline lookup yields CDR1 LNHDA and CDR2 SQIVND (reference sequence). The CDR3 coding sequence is TGTGCCAGTAGTAAGAGTCCCTGGGCTTTCTTT. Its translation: CASSKSPWAFF.

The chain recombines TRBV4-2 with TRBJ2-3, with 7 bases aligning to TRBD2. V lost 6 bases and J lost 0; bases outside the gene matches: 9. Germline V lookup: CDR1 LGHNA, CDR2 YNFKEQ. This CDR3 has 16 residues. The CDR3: CASRRGSSGSTDTQYF. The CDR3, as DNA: TGTGCCAGCAGACGAGGGTCTAGCGGCAGCACAGATACGCAGTATTTT.

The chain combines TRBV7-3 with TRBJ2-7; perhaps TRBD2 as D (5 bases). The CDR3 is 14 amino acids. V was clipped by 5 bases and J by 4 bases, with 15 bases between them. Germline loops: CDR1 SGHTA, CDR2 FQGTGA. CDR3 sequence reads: CASSRFSGTYEQYF. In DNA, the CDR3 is TGTGCCAGCAGCCGCTTCAGCGGAACTTACGAGCAGTACTTC.

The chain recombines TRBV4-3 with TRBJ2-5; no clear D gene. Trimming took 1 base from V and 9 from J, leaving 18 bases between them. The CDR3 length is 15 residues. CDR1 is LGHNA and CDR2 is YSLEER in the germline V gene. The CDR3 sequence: CASSQVLGPGWAQYF. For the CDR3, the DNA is TGCGCCAGCAGCCAAGTCCTTGGACCGGGTTGGGCCCAGTACTTC.

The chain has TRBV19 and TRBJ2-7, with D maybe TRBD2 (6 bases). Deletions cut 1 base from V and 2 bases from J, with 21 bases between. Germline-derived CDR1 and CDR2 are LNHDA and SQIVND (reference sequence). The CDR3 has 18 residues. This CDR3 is CASSIGSGFSGETYEQYF. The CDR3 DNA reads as TGTGCCAGTAGTATAGGGTCGGGCTTTAGCGGTGAGACCTACGAGCAGTACTTC.